Following are 5 T cell receptor beta chains from one sample sequenced in a study of cytomegalovirus exposure and HLA in healthy donors (dated by TCRdb to the late 2010s). Library method: the immunoSEQ multiplex PCR assay. For the multiplex PCR, a mixture combining 60 forward primers for TCR Vbeta segments and 13 reverse primers for TCR Jbeta segments was used. TCRdb re-hosts the immuneACCESS table, in-frame sequences only. Its copies lack some clones; in the studies checked, an unresolved V gene accounts for under half of them, and the cause for the rest is not known. The sample data list some 110,000 clones, and roughly three quarters of these were observed just once. Roughly 3% of the sample comes from the top ten. Material: PBMCs. The source is a man aged 25 to 45 in good health and CMV-seronegative.

The chain uses TRBV19 and TRBJ1-2; D ambiguous. The CDR3 loop spans 11 amino acids. The V end was cut by 9 bases, the J end by 2 bases, with 7 bases between. CDR1 is LNHDA and CDR2 is SQIVND in the germline V gene (reference sequence). As DNA, the CDR3 is TGTGCCAGCCAGGCGAACTATGGCTACACCTTC. Translated, it gives CASQANYGYTF.

The genes are TRBV6-1 and TRBJ1-1; a weak D match, TRBD1 (6 bases). Deletions cut 1 base from V and 3 bases from J, with 18 bases between. The CDR3 extends over 17 amino acids. Germline V gene lookup returns CDR1 MNHNS and CDR2 SASEGT. CDR3 in DNA: TGTGCCAGCAGTGAAGAAGGGTGGGGGGGCGGGGACACTGAAGCTTTCTTT. Protein product: CASSEEGWGGGDTEAFF.

V usage is TRBV28 and J usage is TRBJ1-5; 7 bases line up with TRBD1. Per the germline V gene, CDR1 is MDHEN and CDR2 is SYDVKM. This CDR3 comprises 15 residues. After removal of 5 bases from V and 6 bases from J, the junction contained 10 bases not matched to a gene. The DNA of the CDR3 is TGTGCCAGCAGTCCAAGACAGGGTGTCGGTCAGCCCCAGCATTTT. It specifies CASSPRQGVGQPQHF.

The chain joins TRBV5-4 to TRBJ2-3; 9 bases are shared with TRBD2. The ends lost 0 bases at V and 4 bases at J; junction bases unmatched: 3. The CDR3 spans 15 residues. CDR1 and CDR2 (germline): SGHNT, YYREEE (reference sequence). CDR3 protein: CASSLGLAGSDTQYF. DNA for the CDR3: TGTGCCAGCAGCTTGGGGCTAGCGGGGTCAGATACGCAGTATTTT.

V and J are TRBV7-2 and TRBJ2-1, with 7 bases that match TRBD2. The CDR3 contains 14 residues. CDR1 and CDR2 from the germline V gene are SGHTA and FQGNSA. The V gene end was trimmed by 5 bases and the J gene end by 8 bases; junction bases not matched to a gene: 9. CDR3 in amino acids: CASSLRTRRDEQFF. The CDR3 coding sequence is TGTGCCAGCAGCCTCAGGACTAGACGCGATGAGCAGTTCTTC.